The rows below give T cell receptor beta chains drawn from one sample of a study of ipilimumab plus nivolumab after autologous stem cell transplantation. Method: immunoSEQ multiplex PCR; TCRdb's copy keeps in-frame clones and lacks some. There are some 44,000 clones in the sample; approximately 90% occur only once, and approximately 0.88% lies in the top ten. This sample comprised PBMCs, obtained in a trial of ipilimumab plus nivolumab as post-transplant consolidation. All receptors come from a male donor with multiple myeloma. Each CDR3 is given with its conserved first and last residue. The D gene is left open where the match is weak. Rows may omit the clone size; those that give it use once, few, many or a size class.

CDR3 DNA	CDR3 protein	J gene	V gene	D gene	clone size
TGTGCCATCGGCACGGGGGGGGCTAATCAGCCCCAGCATTTT	CAIGTGGANQPQHF	TRBJ1-5	TRBV10-3	-	-
TGTGCCAGCTCACCTCCCCCAGGGAACACTGAAGCTTTCTTT	CASSPPPGNTEAFF	TRBJ1-1	TRBV18	-	once
TGTGCCAGCAGTCCCCACCCCCGGTACGAGCAGTACTTC	CASSPHPRYEQYF	TRBJ2-7	TRBV28	-	-
TGTGCCAGCTCACCAGCAGCGGGGGGCGGCACAGATACGCAGTATTTT	CASSPAAGGGTDTQYF	TRBJ2-3	TRBV18	TRBD2	-
TGTGCCAGCAGCGCCATTGTAGGGGGCTTGAACACCGGGGAGCTGTTTTTT	CASSAIVGGLNTGELFF	TRBJ2-2	TRBV9	TRBD1	-
TGCGCCAGCAGCGGGGACAGGGGAACCTACGAGCAGTACTTC	CASSGDRGTYEQYF	TRBJ2-7	TRBV5-1	TRBD1	-
TGTGCCAGCCGTCTTGGAGGGGGCGGGTACGAGCAGTACTTC	CASRLGGGGYEQYF	TRBJ2-7	TRBV28	-	medium-sized
TGTGCCCGAGGGCAGGGGGACCAAGAGACCCAGTACTTC	CARGQGDQETQYF	TRBJ2-5	TRBV2	TRBD1	-
TGTGCCAGCAGTCGGGACTCCAGCTCCTACAATGAGCAGTTCTTC	CASSRDSSSYNEQFF	TRBJ2-1	TRBV6-5	-	-
TGTGCCAGCAGCTTAGGGCAGGGACGAAACACCGGGGAGCTGTTTTTT	CASSLGQGRNTGELFF	TRBJ2-2	TRBV11-3	-	-
TGTGCCAGCAGTTCGACTAGCGGGGGCTCCTACGAGCAGTACTTC	CASSSTSGGSYEQYF	TRBJ2-7	TRBV6-6	TRBD2	-
TGTGCCAGCAGTTACTCGAATGGGGAGAACTATGGCTACACCTTC	CASSYSNGENYGYTF	TRBJ1-2	TRBV6-5	-	-
TGCGCCAGCAGGGACGGGTCTGGGGCCAACGTCCTGACTTTC	CASRDGSGANVLTF	TRBJ2-6	TRBV5-1	-	-
TGTGCCAGCAGCCCCCGCGCTCTGGATGAAAAACTGTTTTTT	CASSPRALDEKLFF	TRBJ1-4	TRBV28	-	-
TGTGCCAGTAGTCCATGGGGGACTGTGAACAGGGGAGCTTTCTTT	CASSPWGTVNRGAFF	TRBJ1-1	TRBV19	TRBD1	once
TGTGCCAGCAGCCCGACAGTGATCCAAGAGACCCAGTACTTC	CASSPTVIQETQYF	TRBJ2-5	TRBV11-2	-	-
TGTGCCAGCTCACCTGGACAGAGAGAGACCCAGTACTTC	CASSPGQRETQYF	TRBJ2-5	TRBV18	-	-
TGTGCCATCAGAGGGCTAACCTACGAGCAGTACTTC	CAIRGLTYEQYF	TRBJ2-7	TRBV10-3	-	once
TGTGCCACCAGCAGAGGGGGTGCCTCTGGAAACACCATATATTTT	CATSRGGASGNTIYF	TRBJ1-3	TRBV15	-	-
TGTGCCAGCAGTTTTTACGGGGCAGGGGCCAAAAACATTCAGTACTTC	CASSFYGAGAKNIQYF	TRBJ2-4	TRBV27	-	-
TGTGCCAGCAGTGAGGTGAACACTGAAGCTTTCTTT	CASSEVNTEAFF	TRBJ1-1	TRBV6-1	-	-
TGTGCCAGCCTTGATAGGAGACAGGGGGGAAGGGAGACCCAGTACTTC	CASLDRRQGGRETQYF	TRBJ2-5	TRBV2	TRBD1	-
TGCAGCGTTGAATTAGGTTTTGAAAAACTGTTTTTT	CSVELGFEKLFF	TRBJ1-4	TRBV29-1	-	-
TGTGCCACCTCCTCGGTGGGGGAAAAACTGTTTTTT	CATSSVGEKLFF	TRBJ1-4	TRBV2	-	few
TGTGCCAGCTCACCATCTCTCTACGAGGAGAGCTACAATGAGCAGTTCTTC	CASSPSLYEESYNEQFF	TRBJ2-1	TRBV18	-	once